The 10 T cell receptor beta chains in this list originate from one sample, sequenced in a study of beta chain features in type 1 diabetes. Whole-study findings and limits: All four CD4+ subsets from Type 1 diabetes patients carried moderately but significantly shorter TCRB CDR3s.

No cognate antigen is known for these TCRs. Isolated RNA was reverse transcribed in full, so expressed TCRB transcripts were sequenced. Clones were read by immunoSEQ multiplex PCR, and TCRdb kept only the in-frame ones, dropping some. The sample includes approximately 260,000 clones, 20% of them seen just once. Source material: naive CD4+ T cells from blood. These receptors were obtained from a woman aged 40 to 50 with type 1 diabetes.

This clone was seen more than once but under ten times. This rearrangement joins TRBV29-1 to TRBJ2-3, with a tentative D call TRBD2 (5 bases). Trimming removed 4 bases at V and 1 base at J, with 12 bases between. This CDR3 spans 14 amino acids. Germline loops: CDR1 SQVTM, CDR2 ANQGSEA. The CDR3 region is CSVVVVLGTDTQYF. The CDR3 nucleotides are TGCAGCGTTGTGGTAGTACTAGGCACAGATACGCAGTATTTT.

The chain is built from TRBV4-3 and TRBJ2-7, with 8 bases identical to TRBD2. From germline, CDR1 is LGHNA and CDR2 YSLEER. The junction had 2 bases not matched to a gene; V was cut back by 4 bases and J by 0 bases. CDR3 length: 14 residues. DNA of the CDR3: TGCGCCAGCAGCCCCGGGACTAGCTCCTACGAGCAGTACTTC. Translating it yields CASSPGTSSYEQYF.

This clone appeared a few times. The rearrangement uses TRBV5-1 and TRBJ1-5; TRBD1 is a possible D gene (6 bases). CDR3 length: 13 residues. Germline V gene sequence: CDR1 SGHRS, CDR2 YFSETQ. Trimming took off 0 bases at V and 6 bases at J, with 7 bases between the two ends. The CDR3 DNA reads TGCGCCAGCAGCTTGGAAGGGGGTCAGCCCCAGCATTTT. Translated, it gives CASSLEGGQPQHF.

The chain links TRBV6-1 to TRBJ2-5; perhaps TRBD2 as D (6 bases). CDR3 length equals 17 residues. Trimming removed 5 bases at V and 2 bases at J, with 21 bases between. Germline CDR1 is MNHNS and CDR2 is SASEGT. The CDR3: CASSQGAGLGVQETQYF. The CDR3 nucleotides read TGTGCCAGCAGTCAAGGGGCGGGACTGGGGGTACAAGAGACCCAGTACTTC.

The chain is built from TRBV7-9 and TRBJ1-1, with D possibly being TRBD1 (5 bases). This CDR3 spans 17 amino acids. V was clipped by 0 bases and J by 0 bases, with 14 bases between them. Germline CDR1 SEHNR, CDR2 FQNEAQ (reference sequence). The CDR3 here is CASSLADSTDMNTEAFF. The DNA of the CDR3 is TGTGCCAGCAGCTTAGCAGACAGCACTGACATGAACACTGAAGCTTTCTTT. Together with reference TRBV7-9 and TRBJ1-1, the CDR3 gives the full variable domain: DTGVSQNPRHKITKRGQNVTFRCDPISEHNRLYWYRQTLGQGPEFLTYFQNEAQLEKSRLLSDRFSAERPKGSFSTLEIQRTEQGDSAMYLCASSLADSTDMNTEAFFGQGTRLTVV.

This clone came up a few times. V gene TRBV28 combines with J gene TRBJ1-2, with D perhaps TRBD1 (6 bases). The length of the CDR3 is 13 residues. Trimming cost V 7 bases and J 4 bases, with 13 bases left between them. CDR1 is MDHEN and CDR2 is SYDVKM in the germline V gene. The CDR3: CASTLEQGYGYTF. Written as DNA, the CDR3 is TGTGCCAGCACCCTCGAACAGGGCTATGGCTACACCTTC.

This clone has a handful of counts. The rearrangement links TRBV7-2 to TRBJ1-2; D remains unclear. Germline V lookup: CDR1 SGHTA, CDR2 FQGNSA. The germline V and J ends were trimmed by 1 base and 4 bases, with 10 bases remaining between them. CDR3 length: 14 residues. This chain's CDR3 is CASSLGGYAYGYTF. Here the CDR3 DNA reads TGTGCCAGCAGCTTAGGCGGGTACGCCTATGGCTACACCTTC.

The V gene is TRBV10-3, the J gene TRBJ2-1, with 12 bases aligning to TRBD2. In germline, CDR1 is ENHRY, CDR2 SYGVKD. The CDR3 contains 13 residues. V shed 11 bases, J shed 8 bases, and the junction held 7 bases outside the gene matches. The CDR3 here is CAARTSGTDEQFF. CDR3 DNA: TGTGCCGCTAGGACTAGCGGGACGGATGAGCAGTTCTTC.

The chain uses TRBV5-4 and TRBJ2-7; a weak D match, TRBD1 (5 bases). The germline V and J ends were trimmed by 0 bases and 7 bases, with 11 bases remaining between them. CDR1 and CDR2 (germline): SGHNT, YYREEE (reference sequence). The CDR3 loop spans 13 amino acids. DNA for the CDR3: TGTGCCAGCAGCTTGGAGGGGATTGGAGAGCAGTACTTC. Residues: CASSLEGIGEQYF.

The V gene is TRBV7-8, the J gene TRBJ1-5, with 11 nucleotides matching TRBD1. The germline V gene encodes CDR1 SGHVS and CDR2 FQNEAQ. The CDR3 is 15 amino acids. V shed 2 bases and J 7 bases; nucleotides not matched to a gene: 4. As DNA, the CDR3 is TGTGCCAGCAGCTTATGGGACAGGGGGGAGCAGCCCCAGCATTTT. Encoded protein: CASSLWDRGEQPQHF.